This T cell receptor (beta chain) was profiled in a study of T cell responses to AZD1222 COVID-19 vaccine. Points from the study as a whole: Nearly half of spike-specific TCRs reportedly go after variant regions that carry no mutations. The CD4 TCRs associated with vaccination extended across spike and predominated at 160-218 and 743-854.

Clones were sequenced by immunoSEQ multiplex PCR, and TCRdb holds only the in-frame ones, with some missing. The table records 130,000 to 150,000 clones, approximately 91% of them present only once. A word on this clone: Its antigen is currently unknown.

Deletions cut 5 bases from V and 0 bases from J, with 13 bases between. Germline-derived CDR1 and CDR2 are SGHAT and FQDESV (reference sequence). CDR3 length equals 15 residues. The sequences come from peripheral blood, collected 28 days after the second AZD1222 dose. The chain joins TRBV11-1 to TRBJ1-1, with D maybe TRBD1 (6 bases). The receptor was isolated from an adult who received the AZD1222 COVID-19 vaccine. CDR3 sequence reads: CASSLRGAVNTEAFF. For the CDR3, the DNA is TGTGCCAGCAGCCTGCGGGGGGCAGTGAACACTGAAGCTTTCTTT.